The sequence of this TCR beta chain was determined in a study of blood T cell repertoires in COVID-19. Study-level background: The United States, Italy and Spain provided the acute and convalescent COVID-19 samples. T cells, B-cell-depleted T cells, or PBMCs provided the cDNA or gDNA that served as material.

Original analysis: Estimation of nucleated cell counts relied on the amplification of reference gene primers. Some clones are missing from TCRdb's copy, which holds only in-frame ones; the method was immunoSEQ multiplex PCR. V, J and clone size are those of that table, while D and trimming were read from the DNA. Here the sample spans 50,000 to 80,000 clones, 86% being singletons. Germline V CDR1 and CDR2: SGHRS, YFSETQ. V was pared by 0 bases and J by 6 bases, with 12 bases between. The CDR3 runs 14 residues. The J gene is TRBJ2-5, the V gene TRBV5-1; possibly TRBD2 for D (5 bases). The TCR originated in a man over 45 with active COVID-19. Sequencing was carried out using peripheral blood. CDR3 loop: CASSLEAGEQTQYF. The CDR3 bases are TGCGCCAGCAGCTTGGAGGCCGGGGAACAGACCCAGTACTTC.